The 28 T cell receptor beta chains below all came from one sample that was sequenced in a study of T cell repertoires in cytomegalovirus infection. TCRdb processed the reads anew with MiXCR; each CDR3 protein has one entry. The sample lists fewer than 850,000 distinct CDR3 sequences, just under 30% occurring once. These receptors' targets are unknown. The input for sequencing was cultured CD8+ T cells from PBMCs, taken from culture after CMV antigen stimulation. All receptors come from a human donor in good health (CMV status not recorded). Some clones in this sample may be carry-over from other donors' samples.

The chain uses TRBV19 and TRBJ1-2; weak D call: TRBD1 (5 bases). There are 15 residues in the CDR3. The germline V gene encodes CDR1 LNHDA and CDR2 SQIVND (reference sequence). Trimming cost V 5 bases and J 2 bases, with 15 bases left between them. In nucleotides, the CDR3 is TGTGCCAGTAGTGCCTCCCACGGGGACAACTATGGCTACACCTTC. It is translated as CASSASHGDNYGYTF.

This clonotype occurred many times. The chain has TRBV12-3 or TRBV12-4 and TRBJ2-2; 7 bases align to TRBD1. The CDR3 runs to 13 residues. J was trimmed by 5 bases and V by 7 bases; bases with no gene match: 4. This chain's CDR3 is CASTRDRTGELFF. The CDR3 nucleotides read TGTGCCAGCACCCGGGACAGAACCGGGGAGCTGTTTTTT.

This clonotype showed up just once. The CDR3 here is CSVDTGDSGANVLTF. The CDR3, as DNA: TGCAGCGTTGATACAGGGGACTCTGGGGCCAACGTCCTGACTTTC. V usage is TRBV29-1 and J usage is TRBJ2-6; 7 nucleotides agree with TRBD1. The germline V gene has CDR1 SQVTM and CDR2 ANQGSEA. V dropped 3 bases and J dropped 0; count of bases not matched to a gene: 2. The CDR3 totals 15 residues.

At least ten counts were recorded for this clonotype. The chain uses TRBV5-1 and TRBJ2-3; 16 bases are shared with TRBD2. This CDR3 has 20 residues. Germline assignment: CDR1 SGHRS and CDR2 YFSETQ. V trimming: 3 bases; J trimming: 1 base; junction bases outside the gene matches: 11. CDR3 loop: CASSSRAGTSGGAGTDTQYF. The CDR3 region has the DNA TGCGCCAGCAGCTCTAGAGCCGGGACTAGCGGGGGGGCTGGCACAGATACGCAGTATTTT. Full variable domain (missing parts from reference TRBV5-1 and TRBJ2-3): KAGVTQTPRYLIKTRGQQVTLSCSPISGHRSVSWYQQTPGQGLQFLFEYFSETQRNKGNFPGRFSGRQFSNSRSEMNVSTLELGDSALYLCASSSRAGTSGGAGTDTQYFGPGTRLTVL.

The chain employs TRBV12-3 or TRBV12-4 and TRBJ2-3, with no clear D. There are 15 residues in the CDR3. Trimming stripped 3 bases from V and 1 base from J, with 11 bases between. DNA for the CDR3: TGTGCCAGCAGTTTCATCAACGTCGGCACAGATACGCAGTATTTT. This encodes CASSFINVGTDTQYF.

Of note for this clonotype: A much larger clone differs by one base, so this may be a read error. The chain links TRBV12-3 or TRBV12-4 to TRBJ2-6, with D perhaps TRBD1 (5 bases). The CDR3 covers 13 residues. CDR3 in DNA: TGTGCCAGCAGTGACTCTGGGGCCAACGTCCCGACTTTC. Its translation: CASSDSGANVPTF.

The chain links TRBV7-8 to TRBJ2-2; TRBD1 is a possible D gene (6 bases). The CDR3 sequence is 16 residues long. V lost 5 bases, J lost 6 bases, and 19 bases lay in between. Germline assignment: CDR1 SGHVS and CDR2 FQNEAQ. In DNA form, the CDR3 reads TGTGCCAGCAGCCCGATGAGGACATGGGGGCCCGGGGAGCTGTTTTTT. This encodes CASSPMRTWGPGELFF.

This clonotype showed up many times. The CDR3 region is CASSFFPGTGDTGELFF. The CDR3 nucleotides read TGTGCCAGCAGCTTCTTCCCCGGGACAGGGGACACCGGGGAGCTGTTTTTT. The chain is built from TRBV7-8 and TRBJ2-2; 10 positions match TRBD1. CDR3 length: 17 amino acids. V lost 3 bases to trimming and J lost 3 bases; unmatched junction nucleotides: 7. CDR1 is SGHVS and CDR2 is FQNEAQ in the germline V gene. The complete variable domain, with remaining parts taken from reference TRBV7-8 and TRBJ2-2, reads GAGVSQSPRYKVAKRGQDVALRCDPISGHVSLFWYQQALGQGPEFLTYFQNEAQLDKSGLPSDRFFAERPEGSVSTLKIQRTQQEDSAVYLCASSFFPGTGDTGELFFGEGSRLTVL.

This clonotype was seen more than once but under ten times. The V call is TRBV27, the J call TRBJ1-2; D may be TRBD1 (5 bases). The germline gives CDR1 MNHEY, CDR2 SMNVEV (reference sequence). With 2 bases removed from V and 6 bases from J, the gap between germline ends came to 10 bases. The CDR3 covers 13 residues. The CDR3: CASSLQGGNGYTF. The CDR3 DNA reads as TGTGCCAGCAGTTTACAGGGTGGGAATGGCTACACCTTC.

The chain joins TRBV7-6 to TRBJ1-2; 8 nucleotides match TRBD1. V trimming: 1 base; J trimming: 10 bases; junction bases outside the gene matches: 11. This CDR3 contains 15 residues. Germline V CDR1 and CDR2: SGHVS, FNYEAQ. The CDR3 sequence: CASSLVPGQERDYTF. The DNA for the CDR3 is TGTGCCAGCAGCTTAGTACCGGGACAGGAGAGGGACTACACCTTC. Variable domain in full (rest from reference TRBV7-6 and TRBJ1-2): GAGVSQSPRYKVTKRGQDVALRCDPISGHVSLYWYRQALGQGPEFLTYFNYEAQQDKSGLPNDRFSAERPEGSISTLTIQRTEQRDSAMYRCASSLVPGQERDYTFGSGTRLTVV.

The chain is built from TRBV6-2 or TRBV6-3 and TRBJ1-1, with no clear D. V gave up 0 bases and J gave up 1 base, with 12 bases separating them. CDR3 length equals 16 residues. Germline lookup yields CDR1 MNHEY and CDR2 SVGEGT. CDR3 sequence (DNA): TGTGCCAGCAGTTACTCAGACACACGATCGAACACTGAAGCTTTCTTT. This codes for CASSYSDTRSNTEAFF.

This clonotype was seen at least ten times. The chain couples TRBV7-6 to TRBJ1-1; 7 nucleotides match TRBD1. Germline loops: CDR1 SGHVS, CDR2 FNYEAQ. The CDR3 has 13 amino acids. Unmatched junction bases numbered 3, after V lost 5 bases and J lost 3 bases. This chain's CDR3 is CASSPGTDTEAFF. The DNA for the CDR3 is TGTGCCAGCAGCCCGGGGACAGACACTGAAGCTTTCTTT. The full variable domain, its missing parts supplied by reference TRBV7-6 and TRBJ1-1, is GAGVSQSPRYKVTKRGQDVALRCDPISGHVSLYWYRQALGQGPEFLTYFNYEAQQDKSGLPNDRFSAERPEGSISTLTIQRTEQRDSAMYRCASSPGTDTEAFFGQGTRLTVV.

In its sample, this clonotype was seen many times. Here the CDR3 reads CASRRTGHGYTF. Here the CDR3 DNA reads TGTGCCAGCAGACGGACAGGGCATGGCTACACCTTC. V gene TRBV12-3 or TRBV12-4 combines with J gene TRBJ1-2; 8 bases fit TRBD1. Germline trimming cut 6 bases from V and 6 bases from J; bases unmatched to any gene: 3. CDR3 length equals 12 residues.

The V call is TRBV19, the J call TRBJ1-1; D may be TRBD1 (6 bases). V was trimmed by 3 bases and J by 0 bases, leaving 11 bases between them. Germline V lookup: CDR1 LNHDA, CDR2 SQIVND (reference sequence). The CDR3 contains 15 residues. The CDR3 bases are TGTGCCAGTAGTATGGGGGCTTACATGAACACTGAAGCTTTCTTT. It is translated as CASSMGAYMNTEAFF.

V is TRBV7-6 and J is TRBJ2-1, with 13 bases fitting TRBD2. V lost 8 bases to trimming and J lost 8 bases; unmatched junction nucleotides: 9. Germline V gives CDR1 SGHVS, CDR2 FNYEAQ. This CDR3 spans 15 amino acids. The CDR3 region has the DNA TGTGCCAGCCACCGACTAGCGGGGGGTGACGATGAGCAGTTCTTC. As protein: CASHRLAGGDDEQFF.

This chain uses TRBV20-1 with TRBJ2-1; 10 bases align to TRBD2. The V gene end was trimmed by 0 bases and the J gene end by 2 bases; junction bases not matched to a gene: 10. Per the germline V gene, CDR1 is DFQATT and CDR2 is SNEGSKA (reference sequence). The CDR3 spans 18 residues. CDR3 nucleotide sequence: TGCAGTGCTAGAGATGGCCTAGCCAGCGGGGGGGCCTACAATGAGCAGTTCTTC. Its translation: CSARDGLASGGAYNEQFF.

This clonotype has a count of ten or more. The V and J genes are TRBV7-2 and TRBJ1-1, with D hard to call. CDR1 SGHTA and CDR2 FQGNSA come from the germline V gene. V was clipped by 4 bases and J by 6 bases, with 9 bases between them. The CDR3 length is 12 residues. The CDR3 sequence: CASSYGWPEAFF. As DNA, the CDR3 is TGTGCCAGCAGCTATGGGTGGCCTGAAGCTTTCTTT.

The chain links TRBV27 to TRBJ1-2; D possibly corresponds to TRBD1 (5 bases). Germline V gene lookup returns CDR1 MNHEY and CDR2 SMNVEV (reference sequence). V was trimmed by 0 bases and J by 6 bases, leaving 11 bases between them. The CDR3 extends over 14 amino acids. CDR3 in DNA: TGTGCCAGCAGTTTATCGGGGCCCCTCCATGGCTACACCTTC. Encoded protein: CASSLSGPLHGYTF.

The CDR3 nucleotides are TGTGCCAGCTCAAAACCGGGACACCTTGTGAGCAATCAGCCCCAGCATTTT. Translating it yields CASSKPGHLVSNQPQHF. The chain combines TRBV28 with TRBJ1-5; a weak D match, TRBD1 (6 bases). Germline lookup yields CDR1 MDHEN and CDR2 SYDVKM. This CDR3 contains 17 residues. V was trimmed by 8 bases and J by 1 base, leaving 21 bases between them. The entire variable domain, with the rest obtained from reference TRBV28 and TRBJ1-5, is as follows: DVKVTQSSRYLVKRTGEKVFLECVQDMDHENMFWYRQDPGLGLRLIYFSYDVKMKEKGDIPEGYSVSREKKERFSLILESASTNQTSMYLCASSKPGHLVSNQPQHFGDGTRLSIL.

The V gene is TRBV10-3, the J gene TRBJ1-1; possible D gene TRBD1, 6 bases. Trimming cost V 7 bases and J 7 bases, with 10 bases left between them. The CDR3 totals 11 residues. Germline V gives CDR1 ENHRY, CDR2 SYGVKD. The CDR3 sequence is CAIIRQDEAFF. DNA for the CDR3: TGTGCCATCATCCGACAGGATGAAGCTTTCTTT.

This clonotype turned up a few times. The chain employs TRBV27 and TRBJ1-6; D gene unclear. Trimming removed 5 bases at V and 9 bases at J, with 11 bases between. The germline V gene encodes CDR1 MNHEY and CDR2 SMNVEV (reference sequence). There are 13 residues in the CDR3. CDR3 sequence: CASSTGLLSPLHF. The CDR3 coding sequence is TGTGCCAGCAGTACCGGGCTCCTTTCACCCCTCCACTTT.

The chain combines TRBV29-1 with TRBJ1-3; 10 bases are shared with TRBD1. The J segment lost 4 bases and the V segment lost 6 bases, leaving 12 bases of the junction unmatched. Germline V lookup: CDR1 SQVTM, CDR2 ANQGSEA. There are 16 residues in the CDR3. The CDR3 loop is CSVLTGTGETGNTIYF. DNA for the CDR3: TGCAGCGTCCTAACGGGGACAGGGGAGACGGGAAACACCATATATTTT.

This clonotype was picked up many times. This chain links TRBV7-2 with TRBJ2-4; TRBD1 is a possible D gene (6 bases). Germline CDR1 reads SGHTA; CDR2 reads FQGNSA. The V end was cut by 2 bases, the J end by 8 bases, with 25 bases between. The CDR3 extends over 18 amino acids. CDR3 in amino acids: CASSLTSWTDRPYDIQYF. CDR3 nucleotide sequence: TGTGCCAGCAGCTTAACCTCCTGGACAGACCGACCCTATGACATTCAGTACTTC.

This clonotype was seen more than once but under ten times. The CDR3 coding sequence is TGTGCCAGCAGTGAAGGCAGGGGGAGGATGAACACTGAAGCTTTCTTT. Its translation: CASSEGRGRMNTEAFF. The chain links TRBV6-1 to TRBJ1-1, with TRBD1 matching over 7 bases. CDR1 and CDR2 (germline): MNHNS, SASEGT. The ends lost 1 base at V and 0 bases at J; junction bases unmatched: 5. This CDR3 region has 16 residues.

V usage is TRBV6-1 and J usage is TRBJ1-2, with a weak D call TRBD1 (5 bases). Trimming pared 10 bases from V and 4 bases from J, leaving 13 bases between. Germline V lookup: CDR1 MNHNS, CDR2 SASEGT. The CDR3 contains 12 residues. The CDR3 loop is CATLIDSYGYTF. The CDR3, as DNA: TGTGCCACCTTAATCGACAGCTATGGCTACACCTTC.

J is TRBJ2-3 and V is TRBV2, with D perhaps matching TRBD1 or TRBD2 (5 bases each). From germline, CDR1 is SNHLY and CDR2 FYNNEI. The CDR3 consists of 17 residues. Trimming stripped 5 bases from V and 3 bases from J, with 21 bases between. The CDR3 nucleotides are TGTGCCAGCAGTCCCTCCTTCCGGGACGGATTTACAGATACGCAGTATTTT. It translates to CASSPSFRDGFTDTQYF.

The table lists this clonotype with many counts. The chain carries TRBV12-3 or TRBV12-4 and TRBJ2-3; tentative D call: TRBD1 (6 bases). Trimming took 8 bases from V and 0 from J, leaving 15 bases between them. The CDR3 is 15 amino acids. The CDR3 loop reads CASAGQGQSTDTQYF. The CDR3 coding sequence is TGTGCCAGCGCAGGGCAGGGGCAGAGCACAGATACGCAGTATTTT.

The DNA for the CDR3 is TGCGCCAGCAGCTCATACAGGGGGCGCGATACGCAGTATTTT. This codes for CASSSYRGRDTQYF. The chain combines TRBV5-1 with TRBJ2-3; 9 bases align to TRBD1. The CDR3 contains 14 residues. V trimming: 3 bases; J trimming: 6 bases; junction bases outside the gene matches: 5. Germline-derived CDR1 and CDR2 are SGHRS and YFSETQ.